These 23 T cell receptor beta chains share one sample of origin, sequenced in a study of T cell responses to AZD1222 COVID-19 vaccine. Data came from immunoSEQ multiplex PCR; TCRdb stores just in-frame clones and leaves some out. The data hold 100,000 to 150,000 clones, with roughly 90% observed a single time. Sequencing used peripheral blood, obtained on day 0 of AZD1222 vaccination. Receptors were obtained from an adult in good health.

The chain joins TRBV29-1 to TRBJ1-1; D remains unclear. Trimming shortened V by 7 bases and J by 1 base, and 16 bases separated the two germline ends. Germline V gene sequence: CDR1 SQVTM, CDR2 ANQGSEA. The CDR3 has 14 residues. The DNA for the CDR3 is TGCAGCGGTCAGGATGAAGCTTCGAACACTGAAGCTTTCTTT. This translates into CSGQDEASNTEAFF.

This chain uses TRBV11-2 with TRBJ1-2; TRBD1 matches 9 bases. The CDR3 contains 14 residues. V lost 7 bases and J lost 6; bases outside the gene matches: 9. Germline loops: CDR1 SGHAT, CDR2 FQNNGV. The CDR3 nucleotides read TGTGCCAGCATCCCGATCGGGACAGGGCATGGCTACACCTTC. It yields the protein CASIPIGTGHGYTF.

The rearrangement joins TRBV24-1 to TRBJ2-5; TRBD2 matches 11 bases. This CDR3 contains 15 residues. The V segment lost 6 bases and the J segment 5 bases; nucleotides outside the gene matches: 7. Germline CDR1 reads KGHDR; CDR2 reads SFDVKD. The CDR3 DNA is TGTGCCACCAGTTCTGTTACTAGCGGGAGTGAGACCCAGTACTTC. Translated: CATSSVTSGSETQYF.

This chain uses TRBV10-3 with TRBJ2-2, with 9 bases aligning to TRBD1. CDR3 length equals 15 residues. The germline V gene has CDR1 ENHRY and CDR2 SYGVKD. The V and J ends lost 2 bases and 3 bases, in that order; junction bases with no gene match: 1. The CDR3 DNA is TGTGCCATCAGTGAGAGGGACAGGGACACCGGGGAGCTGTTTTTT. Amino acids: CAISERDRDTGELFF.

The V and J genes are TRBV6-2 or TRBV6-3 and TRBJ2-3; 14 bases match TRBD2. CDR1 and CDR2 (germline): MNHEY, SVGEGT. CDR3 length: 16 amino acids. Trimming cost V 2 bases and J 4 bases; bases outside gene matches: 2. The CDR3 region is CASSYGTSGSADTQYF. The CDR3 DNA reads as TGTGCCAGCAGTTACGGGACTAGCGGGAGCGCAGATACGCAGTATTTT.

The chain's CDR3 is CASSSPRDRREAFF. CDR3 coding DNA: TGTGCCAGCAGTTCACCCCGGGACAGGAGAGAAGCTTTCTTT. The chain recombines TRBV28 with TRBJ1-1; 8 bases agree with TRBD1. This CDR3 spans 14 amino acids. The ends lost 4 bases at V and 8 bases at J; junction bases unmatched: 9. Per germline, CDR1 MDHEN and CDR2 SYDVKM.

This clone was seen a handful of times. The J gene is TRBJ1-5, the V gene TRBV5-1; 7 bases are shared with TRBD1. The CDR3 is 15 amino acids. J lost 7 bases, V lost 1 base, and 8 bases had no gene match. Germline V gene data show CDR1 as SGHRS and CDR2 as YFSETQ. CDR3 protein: CASSLLPGGEQPQHF. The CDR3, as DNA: TGCGCCAGCAGCTTGCTCCCAGGGGGAGAGCAGCCCCAGCATTTT.

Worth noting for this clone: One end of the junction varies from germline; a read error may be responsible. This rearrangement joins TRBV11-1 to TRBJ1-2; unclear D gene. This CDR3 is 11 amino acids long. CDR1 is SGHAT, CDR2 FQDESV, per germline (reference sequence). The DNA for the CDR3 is TGTGCCAGCAGCATATTCGATGTAACCAGCTTC. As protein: CASSIFDVTSF.

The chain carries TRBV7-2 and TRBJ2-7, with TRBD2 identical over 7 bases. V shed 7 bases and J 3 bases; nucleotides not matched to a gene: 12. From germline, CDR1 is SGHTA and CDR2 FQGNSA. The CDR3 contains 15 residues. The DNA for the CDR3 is TGTGCCAGCACCTTCGATTTGGGCGGGAGCTACGAGCAGTACTTC. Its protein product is CASTFDLGGSYEQYF.

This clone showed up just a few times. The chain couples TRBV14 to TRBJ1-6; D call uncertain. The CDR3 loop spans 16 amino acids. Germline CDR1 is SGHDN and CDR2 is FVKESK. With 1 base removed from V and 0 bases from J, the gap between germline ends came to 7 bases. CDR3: CASSQGRSSYNSPLHF. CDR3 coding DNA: TGTGCCAGCAGCCAAGGGAGAAGCTCCTATAATTCACCCCTCCACTTT.

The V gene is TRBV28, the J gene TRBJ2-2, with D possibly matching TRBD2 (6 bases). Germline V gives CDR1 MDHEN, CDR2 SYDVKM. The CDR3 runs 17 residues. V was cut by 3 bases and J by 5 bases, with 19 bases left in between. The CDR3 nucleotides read TGTGCCAGCAGTTTCCCTTACTACCGGACTACTACCGGGGAGCTGTTTTTT. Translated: CASSFPYYRTTTGELFF.

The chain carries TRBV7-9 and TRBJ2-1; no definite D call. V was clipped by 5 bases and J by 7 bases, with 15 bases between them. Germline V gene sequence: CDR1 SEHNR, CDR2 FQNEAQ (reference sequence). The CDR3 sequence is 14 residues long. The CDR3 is CASSEDGGSNEQFF. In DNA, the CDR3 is TGTGCCAGCAGCGAAGATGGTGGGTCTAATGAGCAGTTCTTC.

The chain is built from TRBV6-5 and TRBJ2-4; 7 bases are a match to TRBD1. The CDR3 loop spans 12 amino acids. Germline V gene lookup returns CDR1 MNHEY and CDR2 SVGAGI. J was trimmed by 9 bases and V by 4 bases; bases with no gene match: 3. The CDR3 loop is CASSSTGSIQYF. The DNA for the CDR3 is TGTGCCAGCAGTTCGACAGGGAGCATTCAGTACTTC.

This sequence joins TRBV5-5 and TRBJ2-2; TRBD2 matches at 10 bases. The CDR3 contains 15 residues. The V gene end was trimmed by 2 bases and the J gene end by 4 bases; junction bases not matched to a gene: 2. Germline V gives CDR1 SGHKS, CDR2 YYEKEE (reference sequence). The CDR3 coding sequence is TGTGCCAGCAGCTTAGCGGGAGGGGGCACCGGGGAGCTGTTTTTT. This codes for CASSLAGGGTGELFF.

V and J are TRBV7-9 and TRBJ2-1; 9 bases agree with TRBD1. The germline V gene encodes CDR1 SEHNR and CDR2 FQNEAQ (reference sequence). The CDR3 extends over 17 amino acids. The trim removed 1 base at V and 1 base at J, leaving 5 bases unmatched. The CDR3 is CASSLGRQGVSYNEQFF. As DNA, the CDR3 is TGTGCCAGCAGCTTAGGGAGACAGGGGGTGTCCTACAATGAGCAGTTCTTC.

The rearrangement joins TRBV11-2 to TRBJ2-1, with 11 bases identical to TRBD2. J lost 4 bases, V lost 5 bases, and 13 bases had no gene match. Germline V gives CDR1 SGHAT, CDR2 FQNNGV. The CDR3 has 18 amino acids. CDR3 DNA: TGTGCCAGCAGCCCCCAGCCTCCACTAGCGGGAGTATACAATGAGCAGTTCTTC. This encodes CASSPQPPLAGVYNEQFF.

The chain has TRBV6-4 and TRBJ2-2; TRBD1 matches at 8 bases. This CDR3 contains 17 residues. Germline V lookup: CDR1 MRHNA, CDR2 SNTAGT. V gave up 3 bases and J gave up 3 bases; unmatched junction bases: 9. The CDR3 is CASSEGGDRGHTGELFF. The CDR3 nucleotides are TGTGCCAGCAGTGAAGGGGGCGACAGGGGACACACCGGGGAGCTGTTTTTT.

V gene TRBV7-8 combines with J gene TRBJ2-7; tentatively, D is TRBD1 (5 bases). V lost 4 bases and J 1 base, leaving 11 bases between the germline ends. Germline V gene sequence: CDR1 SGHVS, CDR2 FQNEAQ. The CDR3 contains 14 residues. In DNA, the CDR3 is TGTGCCAGCAGCTCCAGCACAGGATCCTACGAGCAGTACTTC. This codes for CASSSSTGSYEQYF.

For the CDR3, the DNA is TGTGCCAGCAGTTCATCCAGAAATTCACCCCTCCACTTT. It encodes CASSSSRNSPLHF. This chain uses TRBV12-3 or TRBV12-4 with TRBJ1-6; D ambiguous. V lost 4 bases and J 7 bases, leaving 8 bases between the germline ends. CDR3 size: 13 residues.

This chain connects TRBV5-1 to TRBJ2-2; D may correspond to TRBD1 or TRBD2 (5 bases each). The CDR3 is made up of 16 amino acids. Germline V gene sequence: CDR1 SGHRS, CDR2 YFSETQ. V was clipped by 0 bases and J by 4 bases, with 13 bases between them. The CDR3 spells CASSLAPGASTGELFF. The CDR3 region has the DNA TGCGCCAGCAGCTTGGCCCCCGGGGCGAGCACCGGGGAGCTGTTTTTT.

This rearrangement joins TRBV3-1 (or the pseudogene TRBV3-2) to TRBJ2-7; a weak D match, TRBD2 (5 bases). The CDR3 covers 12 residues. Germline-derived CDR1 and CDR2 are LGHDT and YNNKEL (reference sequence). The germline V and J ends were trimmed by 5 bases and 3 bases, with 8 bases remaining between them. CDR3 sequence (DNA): TGTGCCAGCAGCGCACTAGGCTACGAGCAGTACTTC. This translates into CASSALGYEQYF.

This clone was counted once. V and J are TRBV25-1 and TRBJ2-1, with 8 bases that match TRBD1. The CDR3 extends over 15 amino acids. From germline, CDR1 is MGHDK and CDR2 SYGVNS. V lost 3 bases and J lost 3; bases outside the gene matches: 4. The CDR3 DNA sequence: TGTGCCAGCAGTGAGGGACAGGCGAACTACAATGAGCAGTTCTTC. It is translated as CASSEGQANYNEQFF.

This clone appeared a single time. In DNA, the CDR3 is TGTGCCTCCGGGCGGGTCACTGAAGCTTTCTTT. Translation gives CASGRVTEAFF. The chain is built from TRBV12-3 or TRBV12-4 and TRBJ1-1; unclear D gene. CDR3 length equals 11 residues. V shed 11 bases and J shed 4 bases, with 11 bases lying between them.